Listed here are 15 T cell receptor beta chains from one sample, sequenced in a study of T-cell reconstitution after alpha-beta-depleted transplantation in children. Construction of the TCRbeta library involved unique molecular identifiers. TCRdb processed the PCR reads anew with MiXCR; each CDR3 protein has one entry. The table records around 240,000 distinct CDR3 sequences, 6.5% to 10% of them present only once. Material: PBMCs, mostly from graft donor cells, obtained 180 days after TCRalphabeta/CD19-depleted stem cell transplant. These receptors all stem from a male patient between 10 and 17 years old who had a stem cell transplant for acute lymphoblastic leukemia, so the T cells may come from the graft donor.

The rearrangement uses TRBV18 and TRBJ2-6, with TRBD1 identical over 8 bases. The J segment lost 0 bases and the V segment lost 3 bases, leaving 10 bases of the junction unmatched. The V gene's germline CDR1 is KGHSH and CDR2 LQKENI. The CDR3 totals 19 residues. The DNA for the CDR3 is TGTGCCAGCTCACCCGCTTGGACAGGGCCCCTCTCTGGGGCCAACGTCCTGACTTTC. Its translation is CASSPAWTGPLSGANVLTF. Filled out from reference TRBV18 and TRBJ2-6, the complete variable domain reads NAGVMQNPRHLVRRRGQEARLRCSPMKGHSHVYWYRQLPEEGLKFMVYLQKENIIDESGMPKERFSAEFPKEGPSILRIQQVVRGDSAAYFCASSPAWTGPLSGANVLTFGAGSRLTVL.

This clonotype was seen repeatedly, ten times or more. The J gene is TRBJ2-2, the V gene TRBV20-1, with D unresolved. CDR3 length equals 13 residues. Per germline, CDR1 DFQATT and CDR2 SNEGSKA (reference sequence). Between the trimmed V and J ends, which lost 3 bases and 2 bases, there was a span of 7 bases. The CDR3: CSASQPNTGELFF. The CDR3 bases are TGCAGTGCTAGCCAACCCAACACCGGGGAGCTGTTTTTT.

At least ten counts were recorded for this clonotype. The J gene is TRBJ2-3, the V gene TRBV5-1; 9 bases align to TRBD1. CDR3 length: 16 amino acids. The germline V gene has CDR1 SGHRS and CDR2 YFSETQ. Trimming took 3 bases from V and 5 from J; bases not matched to a gene: 10. The CDR3 region is CASSSPRTGVVDTQYF. The DNA for the CDR3 is TGCGCCAGCAGCTCGCCAAGGACAGGGGTAGTAGATACGCAGTATTTT.

This clonotype occurred many times. The rearrangement links TRBV11-2 to TRBJ2-1, with TRBD2 as a possible D gene (5 bases). Trimming took 2 bases from V and 3 from J, leaving 14 bases between them. CDR1 is SGHAT and CDR2 is FQNNGV in the germline V gene. The CDR3 runs to 16 residues. The CDR3 region is CASSLKGLPDYNEQFF. The CDR3 region has the DNA TGTGCCAGCAGCTTAAAAGGACTTCCAGACTACAATGAGCAGTTCTTC. Drawing the rest from reference TRBV11-2 and TRBJ2-1, the complete variable domain is EAGVAQSPRYKIIEKRQSVAFWCNPISGHATLYWYQQILGQGPKLLIQFQNNGVVDDSQLPKDRFSAERLKGVDSTLKIQPAKLEDSAVYLCASSLKGLPDYNEQFFGPGTRLTVL.

This clonotype was detected many times. This rearrangement joins TRBV7-6 to TRBJ2-5, with D unresolved. The ends were cut back, 1 base at V and 5 bases at J, with 14 bases in the middle. This CDR3 is built from 15 residues. CDR1 is SGHVS and CDR2 is FNYEAQ in the germline V gene. In DNA, the CDR3 is TGTGCCAGCAGCTTAGTTGGACCCGCCGGGGAGACCCAGTACTTC. As protein: CASSLVGPAGETQYF.

This clonotype was counted at least ten times. The V gene is TRBV15, the J gene TRBJ2-7, with a weak D call TRBD1 (6 bases). V was shortened by 0 bases and J by 6 bases, with 12 bases between the two germline ends. The CDR3 is made up of 14 amino acids. CDR1 and CDR2 (germline): LNHNV, YYDKDF (reference sequence). This CDR3 reads CATSRDQQGREQYF. DNA for the CDR3: TGTGCCACCAGCAGAGATCAGCAGGGGCGCGAGCAGTACTTC.

This clonotype was seen many times. V gene TRBV3-1 combines with J gene TRBJ2-1, with no clear D. Trimming removed 4 bases at V and 1 base at J, with 8 bases between. The CDR3 length is 14 residues. Germline assignment: CDR1 LGHDT and CDR2 YNNKEL (reference sequence). CDR3 sequence (DNA): TGTGCCAGCAGCCCCCCGGTTTCCTACAATGAGCAGTTCTTC. Translation: CASSPPVSYNEQFF.

This clonotype has at least ten counts. J is TRBJ1-2 and V is TRBV2, with D hard to call. This CDR3 spans 14 amino acids. The germline V gene has CDR1 SNHLY and CDR2 FYNNEI. The V end lost 5 bases, the J end lost 1 base, and 11 bases lay between the germline ends. The CDR3 DNA reads as TGTGCCAGCAGTCTCCCGGGAGATAACTATGGCTACACCTTC. Protein product: CASSLPGDNYGYTF.

This clonotype was observed many times. J is TRBJ1-5 and V is TRBV12-3 or TRBV12-4; D possibly corresponds to TRBD1 (5 bases). V was cut by 6 bases and J by 3 bases, with 12 bases left in between. This CDR3 is built from 14 residues. CDR3 DNA: TGTGCCAGCAGATCCGACAGACCCAATCAGCCCCAGCATTTT. This gives the protein CASRSDRPNQPQHF.

This clonotype was picked up a small number of times. The chain combines TRBV20-1 with TRBJ2-2, with D maybe TRBD2 (5 bases). The CDR3 has 14 amino acids. V shed 6 bases and J shed 2 bases, with 13 bases lying between them. The germline V gene has CDR1 DFQATT and CDR2 SNEGSKA (reference sequence). CDR3 in DNA: TGCAGTGCCGCTGCGCGGGTTAACACCGGGGAGCTGTTTTTT. Amino acids: CSAAARVNTGELFF.

This clonotype was picked up many times. This chain connects TRBV6-2 or TRBV6-3 to TRBJ2-1; 7 bases align to TRBD2. Germline CDR1 reads MNHEY; CDR2 reads SVGEGT. V gave up 10 bases and J gave up 0 bases; unmatched junction bases: 9. This CDR3 is built from 15 residues. CDR3 loop: CATDPQRGSYNEQFF. CDR3 nucleotides: TGTGCCACCGACCCCCAGCGGGGCTCCTACAATGAGCAGTTCTTC.

This clonotype was counted at least ten times. This rearrangement joins TRBV9 to TRBJ1-6; 7 bases align to TRBD1. V lost 0 bases, J lost 7 bases, and 4 bases stayed unmatched. The CDR3 consists of 15 residues. The germline V gene has CDR1 SGDLS and CDR2 YYNGEE. Here the CDR3 DNA reads TGTGCCAGCAGCGTAGGAGGGGGCAGGAATTCACCCCTCCACTTT. This gives the protein CASSVGGGRNSPLHF.

This clonotype was observed many times. The J gene is TRBJ2-3, the V gene TRBV7-2; TRBD2 matches at 12 bases. V was clipped by 8 bases and J by 7 bases; unmatched bases: 4. This CDR3 is built from 13 residues. Germline CDR1 SGHTA, CDR2 FQGNSA. The CDR3 sequence: CASGLAGTNTQYF. The CDR3 DNA sequence: TGTGCCAGCGGACTAGCGGGAACCAATACGCAGTATTTT.

This clonotype was counted ten times or more. The CDR3 DNA follows: TGTGCCAGCAGTGAATCACGGACTAGCGGGACAACCGGGTGGACGCAGTATTTT. It yields the protein CASSESRTSGTTGWTQYF. The chain recombines TRBV2 with TRBJ2-3; 12 bases align to TRBD2. Germline V gene sequence: CDR1 SNHLY, CDR2 FYNNEI. This CDR3 region has 18 residues. J lost 9 bases, V lost 2 bases, and 15 bases had no gene match.

This clonotype was seen ten or more times. The chain links TRBV20-1 to TRBJ1-6; D might be TRBD1 (5 bases). CDR1 is DFQATT, CDR2 SNEGSKA, per germline (reference sequence). Between the trimmed V and J ends, which lost 6 bases and 7 bases, there was a span of 22 bases. The CDR3 consists of 16 residues. CDR3 protein: CSARSSAGRSNSPLHF. In DNA form, the CDR3 reads TGCAGTGCCAGATCCTCGGCGGGACGGTCGAATTCACCCCTCCACTTT.